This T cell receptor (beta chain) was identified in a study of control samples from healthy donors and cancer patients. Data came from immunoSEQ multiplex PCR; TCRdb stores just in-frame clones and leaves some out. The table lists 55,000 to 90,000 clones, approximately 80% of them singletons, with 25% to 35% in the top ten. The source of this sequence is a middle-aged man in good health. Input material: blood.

CDR3 sequence reads: CASSVVPTDTQYF. The CDR3 DNA follows: TGTGCCAGCAGCGTAGTACCAACAGATACGCAGTATTTT. V usage is TRBV9 and J usage is TRBJ2-3; D call uncertain. The CDR3 has 13 amino acids. V lost 0 bases and J lost 3, with 5 bases in between. Per germline, CDR1 SGDLS and CDR2 YYNGEE.